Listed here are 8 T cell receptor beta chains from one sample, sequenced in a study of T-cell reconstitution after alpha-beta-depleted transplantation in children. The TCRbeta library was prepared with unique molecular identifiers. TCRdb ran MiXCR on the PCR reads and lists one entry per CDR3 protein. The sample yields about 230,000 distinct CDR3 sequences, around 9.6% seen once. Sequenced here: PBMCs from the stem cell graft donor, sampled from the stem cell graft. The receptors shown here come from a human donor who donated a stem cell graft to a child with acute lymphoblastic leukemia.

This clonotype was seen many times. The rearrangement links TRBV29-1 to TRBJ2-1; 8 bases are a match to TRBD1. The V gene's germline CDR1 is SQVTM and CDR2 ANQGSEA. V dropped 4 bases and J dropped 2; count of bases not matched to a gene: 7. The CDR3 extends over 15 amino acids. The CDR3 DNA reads TGCAGCGTTGTGGGAGGACAGGGTACCTACAATGAGCAGTTCTTC. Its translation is CSVVGGQGTYNEQFF.

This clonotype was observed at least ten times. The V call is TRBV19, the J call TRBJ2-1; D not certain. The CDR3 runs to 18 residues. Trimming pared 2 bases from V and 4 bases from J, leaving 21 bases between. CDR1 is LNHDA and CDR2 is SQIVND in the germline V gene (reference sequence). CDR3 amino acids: CASSIKGLLQRVYNEQFF. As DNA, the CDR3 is TGTGCCAGTAGTATAAAGGGCCTACTCCAACGGGTTTACAATGAGCAGTTCTTC.

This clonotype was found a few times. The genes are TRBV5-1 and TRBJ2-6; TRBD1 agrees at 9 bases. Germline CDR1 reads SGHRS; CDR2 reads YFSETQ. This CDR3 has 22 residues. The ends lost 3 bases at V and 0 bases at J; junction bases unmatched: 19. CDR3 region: CASSSKQEQGAQGASGANVLTF. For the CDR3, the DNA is TGCGCCAGCAGCTCAAAACAAGAACAGGGGGCCCAGGGGGCCTCTGGGGCCAACGTCCTGACTTTC.

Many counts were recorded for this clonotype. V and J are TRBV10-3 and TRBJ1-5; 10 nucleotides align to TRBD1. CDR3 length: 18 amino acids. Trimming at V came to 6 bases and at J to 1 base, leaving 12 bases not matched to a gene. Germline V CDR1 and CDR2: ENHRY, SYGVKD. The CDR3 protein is CAISSGTGATISNQPQHF. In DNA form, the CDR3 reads TGTGCCATCAGCTCCGGGACAGGGGCGACTATAAGCAATCAGCCCCAGCATTTT.

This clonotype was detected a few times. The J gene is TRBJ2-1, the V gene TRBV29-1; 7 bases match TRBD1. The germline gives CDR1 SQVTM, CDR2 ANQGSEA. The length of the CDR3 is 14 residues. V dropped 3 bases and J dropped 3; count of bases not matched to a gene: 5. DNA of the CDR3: TGCAGCGTTGACCCGGGACAGCGCTACAATGAGCAGTTCTTC. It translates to CSVDPGQRYNEQFF.

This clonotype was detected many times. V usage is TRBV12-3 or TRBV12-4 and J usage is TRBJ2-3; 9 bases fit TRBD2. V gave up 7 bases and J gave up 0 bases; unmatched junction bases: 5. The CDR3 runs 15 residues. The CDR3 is CASTRTSVSTDTQYF. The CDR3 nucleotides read TGTGCCAGCACCCGGACTAGCGTTAGCACAGATACGCAGTATTTT.

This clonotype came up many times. The CDR3 spells CASSLGIGTLRGTTEAFF. The CDR3 region has the DNA TGCGCCAGCAGCTTGGGTATAGGGACACTAAGGGGGACCACTGAAGCTTTCTTT. J is TRBJ1-1 and V is TRBV5-1; a possible D gene is TRBD1 (6 bases). Germline loops: CDR1 SGHRS, CDR2 YFSETQ. V was pared by 0 bases and J by 4 bases, with 22 bases between. This CDR3 contains 18 residues.

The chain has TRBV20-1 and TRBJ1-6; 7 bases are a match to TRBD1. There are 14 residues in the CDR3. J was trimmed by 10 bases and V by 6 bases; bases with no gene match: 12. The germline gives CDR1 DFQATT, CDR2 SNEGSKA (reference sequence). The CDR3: CSAPPQGEVSPLHF. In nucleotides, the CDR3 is TGCAGTGCCCCCCCCCAGGGGGAGGTCTCACCCCTCCACTTT.